In its sample, the clone carrying this T cell receptor (beta chain) was seen once. No antigen is known for it. These data come from a study of blood T cells in healthy people across ages. Study-level findings and limits: A strong correlation between TCR beta diversity and naive T cell percentage was seen. Higher diversity, along with more naive CD4+ cells, distinguished long-lived donors from aged donors.

Primers used in a second PCR of roughly 7 to 11 cycles were a sample-barcoded 5' primer and a J-beta primer mix. Every molecule of cDNA carried a tag from a template-switch adaptor with 12 random nucleotides. Each single sample gave us at least 2.5 million CDR3-containing paired-end reads. TCRdb ran MiXCR on the 5' RACE reads and lists one entry per CDR3 protein. The sample holds about 1.6 million distinct CDR3 sequences, 30% to 40% seen once. Germline trimming cut 5 bases from V and 3 bases from J; bases unmatched to any gene: 7. The germline V gene has CDR1 DFQATT and CDR2 SNEGSKA (reference sequence). The CDR3 has 13 residues.

The gene calls are TRBV20-1 and TRBJ2-7, with 7 bases lining up with TRBD2. The sample consisted of blood. The source of this sequence is a woman aged 25 to 39 in good health. CDR3 bases: TGCAGTGCTTGGGGCGGGGGAATCTACGAGCAGTACTTC. Translating it yields CSAWGGGIYEQYF.